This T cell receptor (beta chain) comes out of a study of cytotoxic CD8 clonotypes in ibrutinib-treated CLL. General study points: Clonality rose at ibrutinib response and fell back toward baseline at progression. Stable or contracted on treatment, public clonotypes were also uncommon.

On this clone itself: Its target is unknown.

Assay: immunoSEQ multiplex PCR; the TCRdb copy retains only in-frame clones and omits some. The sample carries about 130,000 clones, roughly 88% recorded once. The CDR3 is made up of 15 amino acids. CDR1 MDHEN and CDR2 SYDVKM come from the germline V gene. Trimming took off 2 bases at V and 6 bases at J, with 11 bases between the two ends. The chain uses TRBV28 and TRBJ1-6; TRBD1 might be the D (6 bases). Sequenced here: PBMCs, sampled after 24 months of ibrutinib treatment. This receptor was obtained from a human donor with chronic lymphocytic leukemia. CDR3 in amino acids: CASSLNTGFNSPLHF. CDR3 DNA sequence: TGTGCCAGCAGTTTAAATACAGGGTTTAATTCACCCCTCCACTTT.